The 12 T cell receptor beta chains in this list originate from one sample, sequenced in a study of shared clonotypes between healthy human individuals. Some clones are missing from TCRdb's copy, which holds only in-frame ones; the method was immunoSEQ multiplex PCR. The sample has over 950,000 clones; approximately 77% are singletons. The sample taken for sequencing was memory CD4+ T cells from PBMCs. Subset indicated: CD45RA-negative fraction. These TCRs come from a man younger than 30 in good health. Some clones in this sample may be carry-over from other donors' samples.

The gene calls are TRBV28 and TRBJ1-4; no clear D. CDR3 size: 15 residues. Germline V gene lookup returns CDR1 MDHEN and CDR2 SYDVKM. V lost 5 bases and J lost 8, with 18 bases in between. DNA of the CDR3: TGTGCCAGCAGTCCTTGGACGCTATCGGGGGAAAAACTGTTTTTT. Its translation is CASSPWTLSGEKLFF.

V is TRBV14 and J is TRBJ1-1, with TRBD1 matching over 8 bases. CDR1 and CDR2 from the germline V gene are SGHDN and FVKESK. The CDR3 is 20 amino acids. J lost 0 bases, V lost 4 bases, and 19 bases had no gene match. The CDR3 spells CASSPTGSGGYLRMNTEAFF. The CDR3 DNA is TGTGCCAGCAGCCCTACCGGTTCAGGGGGCTACCTTCGAATGAACACTGAAGCTTTCTTT. Full variable domain (outside the CDR3, taken from reference TRBV14 and TRBJ1-1): EAGVTQFPSHSVIEKGQTVTLRCDPISGHDNLYWYRRVMGKEIKFLLHFVKESKQDESGMPNNRFLAERTGGTYSTLKVQPAELEDSGVYFCASSPTGSGGYLRMNTEAFFGQGTRLTVV.

The genes are TRBV25-1 and TRBJ1-1, with a possible D match to TRBD1 (6 bases). In germline, CDR1 is MGHDK, CDR2 SYGVNS. V was pared by 1 base and J by 0 bases, with 9 bases between. The CDR3 has 15 residues. Here the CDR3 DNA reads TGTGCCAGCAGTGAATGGGACACCTTGAACACTGAAGCTTTCTTT. It yields the protein CASSEWDTLNTEAFF.

The gene calls are TRBV7-2 and TRBJ1-5; D gene uncertain. V shed 5 bases and J shed 3 bases, with 14 bases lying between them. The CDR3 is 15 amino acids. Germline-derived CDR1 and CDR2 are SGHTA and FQGNSA. DNA for the CDR3: TGTGCCAGCAGCCGGGGAGGGTTTACCAATCAGCCCCAGCATTTT. It yields the protein CASSRGGFTNQPQHF. Full variable domain (remainder filled in from reference TRBV7-2 and TRBJ1-5): GAGVSQSPSNKVTEKGKDVELRCDPISGHTALYWYRQSLGQGLEFLIYFQGNSAPDKSGLPSDRFSAERTGGSVSTLTIQRTQQEDSAVYLCASSRGGFTNQPQHFGDGTRLSIL.

The chain recombines TRBV2 with TRBJ1-1, with D possibly matching TRBD1 (5 bases). Deletions cut 0 bases from V and 6 bases from J, with 8 bases between. Looked up from germline, CDR1 is SNHLY and CDR2 is FYNNEI. The CDR3 runs to 13 residues. The CDR3 spells CASSEALQAEAFF. The CDR3, as DNA: TGTGCCAGCAGTGAAGCGCTACAGGCTGAAGCTTTCTTT.

This chain joins TRBV5-6 and TRBJ2-7, with 7 bases fitting TRBD1. The germline CDR1 and CDR2 sequences are SGHDT and YYEEEE. This CDR3 contains 15 residues. V dropped 1 base and J dropped 4; count of bases not matched to a gene: 8. CDR3 region: CASSLTGTEHYEQYF. The CDR3 region has the DNA TGTGCCAGCAGCTTGACCGGGACAGAACATTACGAGCAGTACTTC. Looking up the rest from reference TRBV5-6 and TRBJ2-7 gives the full variable domain: DAGVTQSPTHLIKTRGQQVTLRCSPKSGHDTVSWYQQALGQGPQFIFQYYEEEERQRGNFPDRFSGHQFPNYSSELNVNALLLGDSALYLCASSLTGTEHYEQYFGPGTRLTVT.

The chain carries TRBV4-3 and TRBJ1-6, with D possibly matching TRBD1 (6 bases). Trimming removed 0 bases from V and 3 bases from J, with 15 bases in between. Per the germline V gene, CDR1 is LGHNA and CDR2 is YSLEER. This CDR3 is 18 amino acids long. The CDR3 sequence: CASSQDPGAGNYNSPLHF. DNA for the CDR3: TGCGCCAGCAGCCAAGACCCGGGGGCAGGGAACTATAATTCACCCCTCCACTTT.

The chain couples TRBV19 to TRBJ1-1; 7 bases line up with TRBD1. CDR1 is LNHDA and CDR2 is SQIVND in the germline V gene (reference sequence). This CDR3 is 11 amino acids long. V gave up 10 bases and J gave up 11 bases; unmatched junction bases: 10. CDR3 DNA: TGTGCCACCGGACAGGTCCTGGGGGCTTTCTTT. It encodes CATGQVLGAFF.

This chain uses TRBV5-1 with TRBJ2-1, with TRBD1 matching 7 bases. CDR3 length equals 16 residues. V dropped 1 base and J dropped 2; count of bases not matched to a gene: 6. Germline-derived CDR1 and CDR2 are SGHRS and YFSETQ. For the CDR3, the DNA is TGCGCCAGCAGCTTGAGACAGGGCGCTCCCTACAATGAGCAGTTCTTC. As protein: CASSLRQGAPYNEQFF.

V is TRBV5-1 and J is TRBJ2-1, with a possible D match to TRBD2 (6 bases). CDR1 is SGHRS and CDR2 is YFSETQ in the germline V gene. The germline V and J ends were trimmed by 6 bases and 6 bases, with 16 bases remaining between them. The CDR3 contains 14 residues. The CDR3 bases are TGCGCCAGCAAGGGGACTCTACATGCCAATGAGCAGTTCTTC. Translation: CASKGTLHANEQFF.

The chain links TRBV29-1 to TRBJ2-7, with TRBD2 matching 7 bases. Trimming took 4 bases from V and 1 from J; bases not matched to a gene: 7. This CDR3 comprises 14 residues. Germline V gene data show CDR1 as SQVTM and CDR2 as ANQGSEA. The CDR3 sequence: CSVVPSGRSYEQYF. CDR3 nucleotide sequence: TGCAGCGTTGTACCTAGCGGCCGTTCCTACGAGCAGTACTTC.

The chain combines TRBV6-1 with TRBJ2-7; D uncertain. This CDR3 has 15 amino acids. Germline CDR1 MNHNS, CDR2 SASEGT. The ends were cut back, 6 bases at V and 5 bases at J, with 20 bases in the middle. DNA of the CDR3: TGTGCCAGCAGCCTTATGTGGGCTATGAGAGACGAGCAGTACTTC. Amino acid sequence: CASSLMWAMRDEQYF.